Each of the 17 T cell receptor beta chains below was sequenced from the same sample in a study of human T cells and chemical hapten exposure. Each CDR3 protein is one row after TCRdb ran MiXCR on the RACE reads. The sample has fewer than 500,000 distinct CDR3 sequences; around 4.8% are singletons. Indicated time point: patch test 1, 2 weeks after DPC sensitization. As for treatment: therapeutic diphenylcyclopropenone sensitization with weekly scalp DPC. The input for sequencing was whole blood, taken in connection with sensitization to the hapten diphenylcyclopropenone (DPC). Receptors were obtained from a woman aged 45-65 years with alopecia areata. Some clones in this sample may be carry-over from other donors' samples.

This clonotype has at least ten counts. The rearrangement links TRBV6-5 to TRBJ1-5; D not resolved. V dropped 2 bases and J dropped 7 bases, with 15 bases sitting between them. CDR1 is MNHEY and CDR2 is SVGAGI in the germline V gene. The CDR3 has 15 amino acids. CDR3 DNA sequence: TGTGCCAGCAGTTACGGCGCGGCCCTGGGGCAGCCCCAGCATTTT. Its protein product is CASSYGAALGQPQHF.

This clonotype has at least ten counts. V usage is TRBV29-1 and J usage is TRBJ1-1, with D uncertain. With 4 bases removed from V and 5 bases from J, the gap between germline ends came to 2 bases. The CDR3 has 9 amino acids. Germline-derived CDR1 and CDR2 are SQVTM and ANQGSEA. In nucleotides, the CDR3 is TGCAGCGTTGGAACTGAAGCTTTCTTT. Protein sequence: CSVGTEAFF. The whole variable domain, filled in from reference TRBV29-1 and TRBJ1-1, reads SAVISQKPSRDICQRGTSLTIQCQVDSQVTMMFWYRQQPGQSLTLIATANQGSEATYESGFVIDKFPISRPNLTFSTLTVSNMSPEDSSIYLCSVGTEAFFGQGTRLTVV.

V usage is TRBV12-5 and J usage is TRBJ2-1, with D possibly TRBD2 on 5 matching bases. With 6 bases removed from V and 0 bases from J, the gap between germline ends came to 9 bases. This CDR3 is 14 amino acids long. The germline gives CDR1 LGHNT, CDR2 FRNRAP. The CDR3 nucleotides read TGTGCTAGTGGATTCAGCGGCTCCTACAATGAGCAGTTCTTC. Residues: CASGFSGSYNEQFF.

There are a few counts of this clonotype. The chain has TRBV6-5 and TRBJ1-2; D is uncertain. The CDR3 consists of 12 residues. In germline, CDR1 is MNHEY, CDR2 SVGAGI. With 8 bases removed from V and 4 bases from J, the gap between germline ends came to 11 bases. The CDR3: CASGRVPYGYTF. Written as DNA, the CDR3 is TGTGCCAGCGGGAGGGTCCCCTATGGCTACACCTTC.

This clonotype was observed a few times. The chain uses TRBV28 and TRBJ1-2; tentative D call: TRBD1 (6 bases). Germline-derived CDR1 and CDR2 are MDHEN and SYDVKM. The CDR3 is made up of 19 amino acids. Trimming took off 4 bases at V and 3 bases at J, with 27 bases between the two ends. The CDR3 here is CASSSAPPFSGDGDYGYTF. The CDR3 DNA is TGTGCCAGCAGTTCGGCCCCCCCCTTTTCAGGGGATGGGGACTATGGCTACACCTTC.

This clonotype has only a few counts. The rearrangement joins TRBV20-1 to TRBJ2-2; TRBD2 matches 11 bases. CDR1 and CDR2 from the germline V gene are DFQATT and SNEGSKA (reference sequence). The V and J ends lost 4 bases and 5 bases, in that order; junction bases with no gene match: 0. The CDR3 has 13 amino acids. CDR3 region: CSATSGRTGELFF. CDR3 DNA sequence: TGCAGTGCTACTAGCGGGAGGACCGGGGAGCTGTTTTTT.

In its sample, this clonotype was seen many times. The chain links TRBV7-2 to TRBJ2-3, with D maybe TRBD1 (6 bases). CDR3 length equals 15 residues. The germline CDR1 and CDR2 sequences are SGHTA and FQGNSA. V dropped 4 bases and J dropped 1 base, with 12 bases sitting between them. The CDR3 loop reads CASSYREFGTDTQYF. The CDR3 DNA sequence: TGTGCCAGCAGCTACAGGGAATTCGGCACAGATACGCAGTATTTT.

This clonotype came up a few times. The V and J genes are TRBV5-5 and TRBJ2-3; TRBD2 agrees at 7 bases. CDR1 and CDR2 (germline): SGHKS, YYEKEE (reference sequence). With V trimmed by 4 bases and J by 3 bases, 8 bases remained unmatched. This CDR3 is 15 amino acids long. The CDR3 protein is CASSPMGGGTDTQYF. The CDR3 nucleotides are TGTGCCAGCAGCCCGATGGGCGGGGGTACAGATACGCAGTATTTT.

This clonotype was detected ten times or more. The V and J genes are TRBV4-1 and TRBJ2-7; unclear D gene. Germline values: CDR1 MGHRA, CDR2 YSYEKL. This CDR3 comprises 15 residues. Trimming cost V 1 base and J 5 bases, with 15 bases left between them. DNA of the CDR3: TGCGCCAGCAGCCAAGGTGTATTTGGATCGGACGAGCAGTACTTC. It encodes CASSQGVFGSDEQYF.

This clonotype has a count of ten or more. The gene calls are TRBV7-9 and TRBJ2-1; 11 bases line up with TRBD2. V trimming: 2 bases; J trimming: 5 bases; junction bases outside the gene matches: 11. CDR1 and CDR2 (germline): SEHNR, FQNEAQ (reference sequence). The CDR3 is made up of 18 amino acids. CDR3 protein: CASSLWLAGGPGHNEQFF. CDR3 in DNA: TGTGCCAGCAGCTTATGGCTAGCGGGAGGCCCAGGGCACAATGAGCAGTTCTTC.

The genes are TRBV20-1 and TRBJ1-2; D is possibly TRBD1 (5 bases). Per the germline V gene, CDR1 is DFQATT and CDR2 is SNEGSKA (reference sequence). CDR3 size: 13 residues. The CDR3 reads CRALAMTEYGYTF. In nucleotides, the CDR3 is TGCAGGGCTCTGGCTATGACAGAGTATGGCTACACCTTC.

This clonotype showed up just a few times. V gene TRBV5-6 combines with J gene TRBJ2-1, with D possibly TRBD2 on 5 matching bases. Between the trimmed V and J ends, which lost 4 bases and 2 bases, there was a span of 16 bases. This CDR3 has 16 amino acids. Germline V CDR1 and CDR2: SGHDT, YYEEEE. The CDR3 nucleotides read TGTGCCAGCAGCCTTCCGTTCGGACTCCCCTACAATGAGCAGTTCTTC. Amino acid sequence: CASSLPFGLPYNEQFF. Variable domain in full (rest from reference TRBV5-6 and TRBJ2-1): DAGVTQSPTHLIKTRGQQVTLRCSPKSGHDTVSWYQQALGQGPQFIFQYYEEEERQRGNFPDRFSGHQFPNYSSELNVNALLLGDSALYLCASSLPFGLPYNEQFFGPGTRLTVL.

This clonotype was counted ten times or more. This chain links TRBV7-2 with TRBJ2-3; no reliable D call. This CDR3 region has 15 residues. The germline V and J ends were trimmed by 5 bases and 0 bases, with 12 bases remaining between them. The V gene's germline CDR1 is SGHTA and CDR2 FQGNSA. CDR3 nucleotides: TGTGCCAGCAGCGCAACCGGGCTCAGCACAGATACGCAGTATTTT. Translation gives CASSATGLSTDTQYF.

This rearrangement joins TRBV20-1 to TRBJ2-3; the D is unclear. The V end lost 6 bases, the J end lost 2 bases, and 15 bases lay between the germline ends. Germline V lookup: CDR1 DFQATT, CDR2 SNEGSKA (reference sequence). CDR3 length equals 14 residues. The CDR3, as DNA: TGCAGTGCCCCAAAGAGAAGGGCCACAGATACGCAGTATTTT. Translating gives CSAPKRRATDTQYF.

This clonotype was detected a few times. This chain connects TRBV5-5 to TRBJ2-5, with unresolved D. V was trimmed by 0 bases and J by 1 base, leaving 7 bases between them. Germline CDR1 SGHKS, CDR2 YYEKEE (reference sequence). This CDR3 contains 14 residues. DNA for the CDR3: TGTGCCAGCAGCTTGGCCGTTCTCCAAGAGACCCAGTACTTC. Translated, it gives CASSLAVLQETQYF.

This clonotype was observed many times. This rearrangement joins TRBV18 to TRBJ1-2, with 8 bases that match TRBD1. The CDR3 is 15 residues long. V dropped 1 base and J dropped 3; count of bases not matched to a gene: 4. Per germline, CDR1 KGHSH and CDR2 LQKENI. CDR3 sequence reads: CASSPRDRSDYGYTF. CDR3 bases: TGTGCCAGCTCACCACGGGACAGGTCGGACTATGGCTACACCTTC.

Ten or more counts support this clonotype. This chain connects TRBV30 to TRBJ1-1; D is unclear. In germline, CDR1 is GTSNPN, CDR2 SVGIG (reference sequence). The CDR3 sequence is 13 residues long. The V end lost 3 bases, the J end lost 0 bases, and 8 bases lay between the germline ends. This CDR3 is CAWRKGMNTEAFF. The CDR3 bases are TGTGCCTGGAGGAAGGGAATGAACACTGAAGCTTTCTTT.